The 9 T cell receptor beta chains below were found in one sample sequenced in a study of graft-versus-host responses after intestinal transplantation. No antigen has been assigned to these receptors. Produced via immunoSEQ multiplex PCR; TCRdb's table is partial and in-frame only. There are around 36,000 clones in the sample; about 96% occur only once, and roughly 0.22% lies in the top ten. The material sequenced was unstimulated CD8+ T cells sorted from spleen or lymph node cells, taken before transplant. The receptors originated from a human donor who was the organ donor for an intestinal transplant.

The chain joins TRBV5-6 to TRBJ2-5; maybe TRBD2 (6 bases). V lost 0 bases to trimming and J lost 0 bases, with 12 bases between them. The CDR3 runs to 16 residues. Germline V gene sequence: CDR1 SGHDT, CDR2 YYEEEE. CDR3 nucleotide sequence: TGTGCCAGCAGCTTGGACACTAGCATTTACCAAGAGACCCAGTACTTC. This sequence encodes CASSLDTSIYQETQYF.

The chain employs TRBV5-4 and TRBJ2-7; possibly TRBD2 for D (5 bases). V shed 5 bases and J shed 6 bases, with 15 bases lying between them. The CDR3 loop spans 13 amino acids. Germline V gene sequence: CDR1 SGHNT, CDR2 YYREEE (reference sequence). CDR3 residues: CASRVFGGSEQYF. The CDR3 bases are TGTGCCAGCAGGGTGTTCGGAGGCTCCGAGCAGTACTTC.

DNA of the CDR3: TGCGCCAGCAGCCTTTCGACAGAGTCCTACGAGCAGTACTTC. Translation gives CASSLSTESYEQYF. The chain is built from TRBV4-3 and TRBJ2-7, with D tentatively TRBD1 (5 bases). This CDR3 contains 14 residues. Trimming took 4 bases from V and 1 from J, leaving 11 bases between them. Per germline, CDR1 LGHNA and CDR2 YSLEER.

This clone has more than one count but fewer than ten. This sequence joins TRBV7-9 and TRBJ2-7; TRBD2 aligns across 9 bases. The CDR3 runs to 13 residues. The V gene end was trimmed by 5 bases and the J gene end by 3 bases; junction bases not matched to a gene: 2. Germline V gene data show CDR1 as SEHNR and CDR2 as FQNEAQ (reference sequence). DNA for the CDR3: TGTGCCAGCAGCGCTAGCGGGGTCTACGAGCAGTACTTC. Amino acids: CASSASGVYEQYF.

The V and J genes are TRBV4-1 and TRBJ2-7; D uncertain. CDR1 and CDR2 from the germline V gene are MGHRA and YSYEKL. This CDR3 is 15 amino acids long. Trimming cost V 3 bases and J 0 bases, with 12 bases left between them. CDR3 region: CASSHNSQISYEQYF. The CDR3 region has the DNA TGCGCCAGCAGCCACAATAGCCAAATCTCCTACGAGCAGTACTTC.

The genes are TRBV2 and TRBJ2-7, with 7 bases aligning to TRBD1. V lost 4 bases, J lost 6 bases, and 0 bases stayed unmatched. Germline loops: CDR1 SNHLY, CDR2 FYNNEI. The CDR3 length is 11 residues. CDR3 protein: CASSGTGEQYF. The CDR3 region has the DNA TGTGCCAGCAGTGGGACAGGCGAGCAGTACTTC.

The chain uses TRBV5-1 and TRBJ2-3, with TRBD2 identical over 8 bases. Germline CDR1 is SGHRS and CDR2 is YFSETQ. This CDR3 contains 15 residues. The V and J ends lost 0 bases and 5 bases, in that order; junction bases with no gene match: 5. The CDR3 region is CASSLGSSGGDTQYF. The CDR3 bases are TGCGCCAGCAGCTTGGGTTCCAGCGGGGGAGATACGCAGTATTTT.

The chain uses TRBV7-4 and TRBJ1-2; perhaps TRBD1 as D (5 bases). This CDR3 comprises 15 residues. The V gene's germline CDR1 is SGHVT and CDR2 SQSDAQ. Deletions cut 4 bases from V and 3 bases from J, with 15 bases between. CDR3 coding DNA: TGTGCCAGCAGCTCCGCCGGGACGCCGGACTATGGCTACACCTTC. Its protein product is CASSSAGTPDYGYTF.

This chain links TRBV6-5 with TRBJ2-5; no clear D gene. This CDR3 is built from 13 residues. Germline V CDR1 and CDR2: MNHEY, SVGAGI. The V gene lost 0 bases and the J gene lost 5 bases, with 7 bases spanning the gap. CDR3 amino acids: CASSYSTLETQYF. For the CDR3, the DNA is TGTGCCAGCAGTTACTCGACGCTCGAGACCCAGTACTTC.